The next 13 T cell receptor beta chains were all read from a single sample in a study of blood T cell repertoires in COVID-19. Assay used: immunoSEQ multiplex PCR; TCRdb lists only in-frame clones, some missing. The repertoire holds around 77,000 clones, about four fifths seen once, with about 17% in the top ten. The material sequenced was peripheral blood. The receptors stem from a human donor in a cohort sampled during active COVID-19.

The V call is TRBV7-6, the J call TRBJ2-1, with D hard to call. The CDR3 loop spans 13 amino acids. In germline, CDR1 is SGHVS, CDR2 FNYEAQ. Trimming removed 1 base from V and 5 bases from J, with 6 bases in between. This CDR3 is CASSLDFDNEQFF. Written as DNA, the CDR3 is TGTGCCAGCAGCTTAGATTTCGACAATGAGCAGTTCTTC.

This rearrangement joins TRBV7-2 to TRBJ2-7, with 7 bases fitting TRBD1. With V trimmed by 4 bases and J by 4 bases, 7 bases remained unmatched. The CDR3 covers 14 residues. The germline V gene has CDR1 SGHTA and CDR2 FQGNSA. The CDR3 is CASSSQGDRYEQYF. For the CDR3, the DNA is TGTGCCAGCAGCTCCCAGGGGGATCGTTACGAGCAGTACTTC. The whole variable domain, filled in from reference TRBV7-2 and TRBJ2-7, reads GAGVSQSPSNKVTEKGKDVELRCDPISGHTALYWYRQSLGQGLEFLIYFQGNSAPDKSGLPSDRFSAERTGGSVSTLTIQRTQQEDSAVYLCASSSQGDRYEQYFGPGTRLTVT.

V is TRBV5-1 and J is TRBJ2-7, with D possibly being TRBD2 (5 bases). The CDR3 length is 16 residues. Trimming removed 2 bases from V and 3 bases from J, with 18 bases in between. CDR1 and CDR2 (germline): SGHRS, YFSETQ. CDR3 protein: CASSFGPPEGGYEQYF. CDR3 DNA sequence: TGCGCCAGCAGCTTTGGTCCTCCCGAGGGCGGCTACGAGCAGTACTTC.

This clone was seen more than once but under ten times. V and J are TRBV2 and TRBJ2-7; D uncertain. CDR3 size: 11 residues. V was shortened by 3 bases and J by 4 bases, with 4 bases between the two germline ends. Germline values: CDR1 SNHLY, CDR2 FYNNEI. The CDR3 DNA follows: TGTGCCAGCAGTGACAGGTACGAGCAGTACTTC. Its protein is CASSDRYEQYF.

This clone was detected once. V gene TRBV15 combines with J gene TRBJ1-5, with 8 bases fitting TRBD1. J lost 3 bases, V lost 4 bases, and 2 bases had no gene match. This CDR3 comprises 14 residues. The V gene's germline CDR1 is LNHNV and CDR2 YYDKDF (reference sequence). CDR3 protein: CATSKTGDNQPQHF. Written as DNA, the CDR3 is TGTGCCACCAGCAAGACAGGGGACAATCAGCCCCAGCATTTT. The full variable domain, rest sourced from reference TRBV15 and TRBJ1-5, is DAMVIQNPRYQVTQFGKPVTLSCSQTLNHNVMYWYQQKSSQAPKLLFHYYDKDFNNEADTPDNFQSRRPNTSFCFLDIRSPGLGDTAMYLCATSKTGDNQPQHFGDGTRLSIL.

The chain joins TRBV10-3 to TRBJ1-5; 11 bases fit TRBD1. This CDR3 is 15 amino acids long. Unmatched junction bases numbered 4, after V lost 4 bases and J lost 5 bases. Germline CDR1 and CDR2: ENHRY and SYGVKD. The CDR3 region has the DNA TGTGCCATCAGTGCTGGGACAGGGGGGTATCAGCCCCAGCATTTT. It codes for CAISAGTGGYQPQHF.

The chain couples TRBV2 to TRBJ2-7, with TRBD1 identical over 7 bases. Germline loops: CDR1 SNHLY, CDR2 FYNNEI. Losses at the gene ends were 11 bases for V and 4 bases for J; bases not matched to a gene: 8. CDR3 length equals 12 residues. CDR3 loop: CAGGQRAYEQYF. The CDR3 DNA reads TGTGCCGGGGGACAGAGGGCATACGAGCAGTACTTC.

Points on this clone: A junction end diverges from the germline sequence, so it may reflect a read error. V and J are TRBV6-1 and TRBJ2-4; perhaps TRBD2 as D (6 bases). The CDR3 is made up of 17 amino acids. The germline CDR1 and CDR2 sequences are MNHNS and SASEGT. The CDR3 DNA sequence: TGTGCCAGCAGCGAAGGAGGGTGGAGGGTCGGCAAAAACATTCAGTACTTC. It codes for CASSEGGWRVGKNIQYF.

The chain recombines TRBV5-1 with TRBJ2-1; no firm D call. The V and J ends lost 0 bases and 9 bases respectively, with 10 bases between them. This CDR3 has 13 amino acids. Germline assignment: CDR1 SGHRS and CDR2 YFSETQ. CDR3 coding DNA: TGCGCCAGCAGCTTGGTTGGCCTCGCTGAGCAGTTCTTC. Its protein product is CASSLVGLAEQFF. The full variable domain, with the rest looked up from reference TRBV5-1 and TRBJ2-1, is KAGVTQTPRYLIKTRGQQVTLSCSPISGHRSVSWYQQTPGQGLQFLFEYFSETQRNKGNFPGRFSGRQFSNSRSEMNVSTLELGDSALYLCASSLVGLAEQFFGPGTRLTVL.

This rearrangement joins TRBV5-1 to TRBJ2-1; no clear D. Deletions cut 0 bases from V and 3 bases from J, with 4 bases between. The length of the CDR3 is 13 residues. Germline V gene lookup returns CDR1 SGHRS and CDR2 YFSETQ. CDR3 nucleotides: TGCGCCAGCAGCTTGGTCGGCTACAATGAGCAGTTCTTC. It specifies CASSLVGYNEQFF.

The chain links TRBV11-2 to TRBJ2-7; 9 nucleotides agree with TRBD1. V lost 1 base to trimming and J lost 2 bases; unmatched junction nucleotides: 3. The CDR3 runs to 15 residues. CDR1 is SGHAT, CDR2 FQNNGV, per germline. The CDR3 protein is CASSLAGQGPYEQYF. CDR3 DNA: TGTGCCAGCAGCTTAGCGGGACAGGGACCCTACGAGCAGTACTTC.

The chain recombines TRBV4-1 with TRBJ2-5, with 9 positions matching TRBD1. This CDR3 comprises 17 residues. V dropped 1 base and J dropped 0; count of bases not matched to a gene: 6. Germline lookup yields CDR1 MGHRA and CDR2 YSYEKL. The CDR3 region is CASSQGVGQGYQETQYF. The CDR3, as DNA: TGCGCCAGCAGCCAAGGGGTGGGACAGGGCTACCAAGAGACCCAGTACTTC.

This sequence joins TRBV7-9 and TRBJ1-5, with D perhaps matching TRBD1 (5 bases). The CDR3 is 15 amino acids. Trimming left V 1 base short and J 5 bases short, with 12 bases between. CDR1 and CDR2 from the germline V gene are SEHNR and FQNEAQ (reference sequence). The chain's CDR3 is CASSLGGRVDQPQHF. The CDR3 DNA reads TGTGCCAGCAGCTTAGGCGGCAGGGTGGATCAGCCCCAGCATTTT.